The 13 T cell receptor beta chains listed next were all sequenced from one sample in a study of T cells after yellow fever vaccination. TCRdb ran MiXCR on the 5' RACE reads and lists one entry per CDR3 protein. The table has roughly 350,000 distinct CDR3 sequences, approximately 4% seen once. The sample here was PBMCs, taken 5 days after the yellow fever booster vaccination. All receptors come from a man younger than 35 who received the YFV17D yellow fever vaccine.

This clonotype has a handful of counts. V usage is TRBV5-1 and J usage is TRBJ1-6; possibly TRBD1 for D (6 bases). The CDR3 covers 13 residues. CDR1 is SGHRS, CDR2 YFSETQ, per germline. Deletions cut 3 bases from V and 10 bases from J, with 11 bases between. The CDR3 bases are TGCGCCAGCAGCTCGGACAGCGAATCACCCCTCCACTTT. The encoded protein is CASSSDSESPLHF.

In its sample, this clonotype was seen many times. The V and J genes are TRBV3-1 and TRBJ1-1, with 11 nucleotides matching TRBD1. The CDR3 contains 16 residues. J lost 5 bases, V lost 2 bases, and 7 bases had no gene match. CDR1 and CDR2 from the germline V gene are LGHDT and YNNKEL (reference sequence). CDR3 nucleotide sequence: TGTGCCAGCAGCCAACCTCCGGGACAGGGGGGAACTGAAGCTTTCTTT. Translation gives CASSQPPGQGGTEAFF.

The genes are TRBV18 and TRBJ2-1, with D perhaps TRBD1 (6 bases). Germline V gives CDR1 KGHSH, CDR2 LQKENI. The CDR3 is 13 residues long. Trimming left V 0 bases short and J 9 bases short, with 9 bases between. CDR3 protein: CASSPPPGVEQFF. In DNA, the CDR3 is TGTGCCAGCTCACCACCGCCAGGGGTTGAGCAGTTCTTC.

A few counts support this clonotype. J is TRBJ1-6 and V is TRBV27, with a possible D match to TRBD1 (6 bases). Trimming stripped 6 bases from V and 3 bases from J, with 15 bases between. This CDR3 spans 16 amino acids. Germline CDR1 reads MNHEY; CDR2 reads SMNVEV (reference sequence). CDR3 sequence reads: CASSAGEGVYNSPLHF. The CDR3 region has the DNA TGTGCCAGCAGCGCGGGGGAGGGGGTCTATAATTCACCCCTCCACTTT.

This clonotype occurred many times. J is TRBJ2-5 and V is TRBV6-1, with TRBD2 as a possible D gene (6 bases). Germline lookup yields CDR1 MNHNS and CDR2 SASEGT. Deletions cut 6 bases from V and 1 base from J, with 12 bases between. The CDR3 runs to 14 residues. The CDR3 DNA follows: TGTGCCAGCAGGATGGGACTCACCCAAGAGACCCAGTACTTC. Protein: CASRMGLTQETQYF.

There are many counts of this clonotype. V usage is TRBV10-3 and J usage is TRBJ2-7; D is tentatively TRBD1 or TRBD2 (5 bases each). V lost 4 bases and J 5 bases, leaving 12 bases between the germline ends. There are 13 residues in the CDR3. Germline CDR1 ENHRY, CDR2 SYGVKD. CDR3 amino acids: CAISVGGFNEQYF. CDR3 bases: TGTGCCATCAGTGTTGGGGGTTTCAACGAGCAGTACTTC.

This clonotype has just a few counts. V is TRBV29-1 and J is TRBJ2-2; maybe TRBD1 (6 bases). V shed 2 bases and J shed 4 bases, with 14 bases lying between them. The length of the CDR3 is 15 residues. Germline V CDR1 and CDR2: SQVTM, ANQGSEA. The CDR3: CSVETSGAPTGELFF. The CDR3 DNA is TGCAGCGTTGAAACGTCAGGGGCGCCCACCGGGGAGCTGTTTTTT.

This clonotype showed up many times. The V gene is TRBV7-9, the J gene TRBJ2-1, with TRBD2 matching 9 bases. Germline CDR1 SEHNR, CDR2 FQNEAQ (reference sequence). The ends lost 5 bases at V and 6 bases at J; junction bases unmatched: 14. This CDR3 spans 17 amino acids. The CDR3 sequence: CASSTSGGGDSGNEQFF. Here the CDR3 DNA reads TGTGCCAGCAGCACCTCCGGCGGGGGGGACAGCGGCAATGAGCAGTTCTTC.

This chain joins TRBV20-1 and TRBJ1-6; tentatively, D is TRBD1 (6 bases). Trimming removed 4 bases at V and 0 bases at J, with 19 bases between. Germline CDR1 and CDR2: DFQATT and SNEGSKA (reference sequence). There are 18 residues in the CDR3. CDR3 region: CSAITGRVTSSYNSPLHF. The CDR3 DNA sequence: TGCAGTGCTATCACAGGGAGGGTCACGAGCTCCTATAATTCACCCCTCCACTTT.

This clonotype has at least ten counts. The CDR3 loop is CSARVRELQFF. CDR3 DNA sequence: TGCAGTGCTAGAGTTAGGGAGTTGCAGTTCTTC. The genes are TRBV20-1 and TRBJ2-1; maybe TRBD2 (5 bases). The CDR3 is made up of 11 amino acids. V lost 1 base to trimming and J lost 12 bases, with 10 bases between them. Germline values: CDR1 DFQATT, CDR2 SNEGSKA (reference sequence).

This clonotype was seen a few times. V is TRBV7-2 and J is TRBJ2-3; TRBD2 aligns across 12 bases. Per germline, CDR1 SGHTA and CDR2 FQGNSA. V gave up 0 bases and J gave up 5 bases; unmatched junction bases: 6. This CDR3 has 17 amino acids. CDR3 in DNA: TGTGCCAGCAGCTTAGCACTAGCGGGGGGTCGGGGAGATACGCAGTATTTT. It encodes CASSLALAGGRGDTQYF. The full variable domain, rest sourced from reference TRBV7-2 and TRBJ2-3, is GAGVSQSPSNKVTEKGKDVELRCDPISGHTALYWYRQSLGQGLEFLIYFQGNSAPDKSGLPSDRFSAERTGGSVSTLTIQRTQQEDSAVYLCASSLALAGGRGDTQYFGPGTRLTVL.

The chain joins TRBV19 to TRBJ2-3; possible D gene TRBD1, 7 bases. The CDR3 runs to 14 residues. CDR1 and CDR2 from the germline V gene are LNHDA and SQIVND (reference sequence). The V gene lost 6 bases and the J gene lost 4 bases, with 14 bases spanning the gap. This chain's CDR3 is CASRLGRGADTQYF. In DNA form, the CDR3 reads TGTGCCAGTAGACTGGGCAGGGGGGCAGATACGCAGTATTTT.

This clonotype was found a few times. The chain recombines TRBV6-5 with TRBJ2-1, with 8 bases fitting TRBD2. This CDR3 has 15 amino acids. V dropped 5 bases and J dropped 1; count of bases not matched to a gene: 4. From germline, CDR1 is MNHEY and CDR2 SVGAGI. DNA of the CDR3: TGTGCCAGCAGTCCCCGGGAGGGATCCTACAATGAGCAGTTCTTC. This translates into CASSPREGSYNEQFF.